The TCR beta chain under discussion was sequenced for a study of siplizumab effects on memory and regulatory T cells. Worth noting for this clone: Its antigen remains unidentified.

Assayed TCR templates numbered about 10^5 for each sample. Generated by immunoSEQ multiplex PCR, the TCRdb table keeps only in-frame clones and is missing some. The table includes some 100,000 clones, roughly 93% detected once. Study-wide points: A naive or memory phenotype could not be assigned to roughly 80-95% of the proliferating CD4+ or CD8+ clones. Naive T cells looked more diverse than memory cells, and they looked like major contributors to the alloresponse.

V shed 0 bases and J 5 bases; nucleotides not matched to a gene: 15. Looked up from germline, CDR1 is MNHEY and CDR2 is SMNVEV (reference sequence). The CDR3 length is 18 residues. This sequence joins TRBV27 and TRBJ1-2; 7 positions match TRBD1. This sequence originates from a human donor in good health. The sample comprised CD8+ T cells sorted from blood. CDR3 in amino acids: CASSLSIRGGGTAYGYTF. The DNA of the CDR3 is TGTGCCAGCAGTTTATCGATAAGGGGGGGCGGGACAGCATATGGCTACACCTTC.